Listed here are 8 T cell receptor beta chains from one sample, sequenced in a study of shared clonotypes between healthy human individuals. Terminally differentiated effector memory CD45RA+ cells were left out of the naive CD8 fraction, which was CD45RO-negative and positively selected for CCR7. The assay was immunoSEQ multiplex PCR, and TCRdb's table has in-frame clones only and misses some. In the table there are around 2,100,000 clones, about 95% of which are singletons. The sequencing input was naive CD8+ T cells sorted from blood. All receptors derive from a man between 18 and 29 years old in good health.

The chain combines TRBV6-6 with TRBJ2-1, with 7 bases fitting TRBD1. J was trimmed by 3 bases and V by 6 bases; bases with no gene match: 8. This CDR3 has 15 residues. Germline-derived CDR1 and CDR2 are MNHNY and SVGAGI (reference sequence). DNA of the CDR3: TGTGCCAGCAGAACCGGGACAGCTCTCTACAATGAGCAGTTCTTC. It is translated as CASRTGTALYNEQFF.

The chain links TRBV4-3 to TRBJ2-1; TRBD1 is a possible D gene (5 bases). This CDR3 contains 17 residues. CDR1 and CDR2 (germline): LGHNA, YSLEER. Between the trimmed V and J ends, which lost 0 bases and 3 bases, there was a span of 15 bases. CDR3 in DNA: TGCGCCAGCAGCCAAGATTCCGGCACAGGAATCTACAATGAGCAGTTCTTC. It encodes CASSQDSGTGIYNEQFF.

The chain is built from TRBV7-2 and TRBJ2-3; a weak D match, TRBD1 (5 bases). CDR1 is SGHTA, CDR2 FQGNSA, per germline. The CDR3 is made up of 12 amino acids. The germline V and J ends were trimmed by 6 bases and 4 bases, with 8 bases remaining between them. The CDR3 reads CASSRQPDTQYF. CDR3 DNA sequence: TGTGCCAGCAGTCGACAGCCAGATACGCAGTATTTT.

Worth noting for this clone: Other DNA sequences from this sample encode an identical CDR3 as well. The chain links TRBV4-3 to TRBJ1-2, with TRBD1 matching over 8 bases. The CDR3 runs to 14 residues. V was clipped by 0 bases and J by 4 bases; unmatched bases: 1. CDR1 and CDR2 from the germline V gene are LGHNA and YSLEER. The chain's CDR3 is CASSQDTGGYGYTF. The CDR3 DNA reads as TGCGCCAGCAGCCAAGATACAGGGGGCTATGGCTACACCTTC.

The rearrangement links TRBV5-6 to TRBJ1-4, with TRBD1 as a possible D gene (6 bases). The V gene lost 0 bases and the J gene lost 5 bases, with 14 bases spanning the gap. This CDR3 contains 16 residues. The germline CDR1 and CDR2 sequences are SGHDT and YYEEEE. The chain's CDR3 is CASSLGGHGRNEKLFF. CDR3 nucleotide sequence: TGTGCCAGCAGCTTGGGGGGGCACGGCCGAAATGAAAAACTGTTTTTT.

This sequence joins TRBV6-5 and TRBJ2-2; D gene ambiguous. The CDR3 consists of 15 residues. The germline V gene has CDR1 MNHEY and CDR2 SVGAGI. Trimming cost V 0 bases and J 8 bases, with 13 bases left between them. This CDR3 is CASSYSTKARGELFF. CDR3 coding DNA: TGTGCCAGCAGTTACTCTACAAAAGCGAGGGGGGAGCTGTTTTTT.

The rearrangement uses TRBV4-3 and TRBJ2-1; 10 bases fit TRBD2. Germline V gene data show CDR1 as LGHNA and CDR2 as YSLEER. V lost 1 base, J lost 10 bases, and 7 bases stayed unmatched. This CDR3 has 15 amino acids. CDR3 DNA: TGCGCCAGCAGCCAAGGGCTAGCGGGAGTTGGGGAGCAGTTCTTC. It yields the protein CASSQGLAGVGEQFF.

V usage is TRBV11-2 and J usage is TRBJ2-2, with no clear D. The CDR3 is 15 residues long. Per germline, CDR1 SGHAT and CDR2 FQNNGV. The V end was cut by 0 bases, the J end by 4 bases, with 9 bases between. The CDR3 loop reads CASSLDLPLTGELFF. CDR3 bases: TGTGCCAGCAGCTTAGATCTCCCCCTCACCGGGGAGCTGTTTTTT.